The clone carrying this TCR beta chain was observed a few times. In TCRdb, the RT-PCR reads were re-called with MiXCR into one record per CDR3 protein. Among almost 700,000 distinct CDR3 sequences listed, 12% to 15% were seen once. The CDR3 has 14 residues. Deletions cut 7 bases from V and 3 bases from J, with 16 bases between. Germline V CDR1 and CDR2: MNHNY, SVGAGI (reference sequence). The V gene is TRBV6-6, the J gene TRBJ2-7, with D maybe TRBD1 (6 bases). The specimen sequenced was memory CD4+ T cells from blood. This receptor was obtained from a female donor in good health, serving as a healthy control. DNA for the CDR3: TGTGCCAGCACCAACAGGGACGGAGGCTACGAGCAGTACTTC. Protein: CASTNRDGGYEQYF.